One and the same sample provided the 17 T cell receptor beta chains below, sequenced in a study of beta chain features in type 1 diabetes. The study reverse transcribed the entire isolated RNA, so it sequenced expressed TCRB transcripts. Libraries were prepared by immunoSEQ multiplex PCR; TCRdb keeps only in-frame clonotypes and omits some of them. The sample records about 240,000 clones, about 26% being singletons. The sample taken for sequencing was central memory CD4+ T cells from blood. These receptors were taken from a young man in good health.

This clone appeared a few times. V and J are TRBV29-1 and TRBJ2-3; weak D call: TRBD2 (7 bases). The CDR3 runs 14 residues. The germline V gene encodes CDR1 SQVTM and CDR2 ANQGSEA. With 8 bases removed from V and 3 bases from J, the gap between germline ends came to 18 bases. CDR3 in amino acids: CSIRSRGGTDTQYF. The CDR3 DNA reads as TGCAGCATACGGTCCAGGGGAGGGACAGATACGCAGTATTTT.

The chain joins TRBV11-2 to TRBJ2-2, with D possibly TRBD1 on 6 matching bases. CDR3 length: 16 residues. Germline assignment: CDR1 SGHAT and CDR2 FQNNGV. V shed 5 bases and J shed 0 bases, with 13 bases lying between them. CDR3 amino acids: CASSMLQGPNTGELFF. The CDR3 coding sequence is TGTGCCAGCAGCATGTTACAGGGTCCGAACACCGGGGAGCTGTTTTTT.

This clone came up a few times. The genes are TRBV11-2 and TRBJ2-2; 7 bases fit TRBD2. Germline V gives CDR1 SGHAT, CDR2 FQNNGV. This CDR3 has 16 amino acids. The J segment lost 6 bases and the V segment lost 5 bases, leaving 12 bases of the junction unmatched. The CDR3 spells CASSKGRDYLPGELFF. As DNA, the CDR3 is TGTGCCAGCAGCAAAGGCCGGGACTATCTCCCCGGGGAGCTGTTTTTT.

The rearrangement uses TRBV28 and TRBJ2-4; D remains ambiguous. Trimming removed 5 bases from V and 5 bases from J, with 16 bases in between. This CDR3 spans 15 amino acids. Germline CDR1 MDHEN, CDR2 SYDVKM. This chain's CDR3 is CASSPISVGQNIQYF. The DNA of the CDR3 is TGTGCCAGCAGTCCAATAAGTGTAGGGCAAAACATTCAGTACTTC.

The genes are TRBV29-1 and TRBJ2-7; 8 bases are shared with TRBD2. Germline CDR1 SQVTM, CDR2 ANQGSEA. V trimming: 7 bases; J trimming: 3 bases; junction bases outside the gene matches: 5. This CDR3 comprises 12 residues. The CDR3 DNA reads TGCAGCGCCACTAGCGGATTCTACGAGCAGTACTTC. It yields the protein CSATSGFYEQYF.

The V and J genes are TRBV15 and TRBJ2-3, with D perhaps TRBD1 (6 bases). V was pared by 2 bases and J by 2 bases, with 11 bases between. CDR1 is LNHNV, CDR2 YYDKDF, per germline (reference sequence). The CDR3 extends over 15 amino acids. CDR3 coding DNA: TGTGCCACCAGCAGACGACAGGAGTCCACAGATACGCAGTATTTT. This sequence encodes CATSRRQESTDTQYF. The full variable domain, rest sourced from reference TRBV15 and TRBJ2-3, is DAMVIQNPRYQVTQFGKPVTLSCSQTLNHNVMYWYQQKSSQAPKLLFHYYDKDFNNEADTPDNFQSRRPNTSFCFLDIRSPGLGDTAMYLCATSRRQESTDTQYFGPGTRLTVL.

This clone was counted between two and nine times. The chain uses TRBV28 and TRBJ1-5, with a possible D match to TRBD1 (6 bases). CDR1 and CDR2 from the germline V gene are MDHEN and SYDVKM. The V gene lost 8 bases and the J gene lost 6 bases, with 14 bases spanning the gap. This CDR3 has 13 residues. CDR3 coding DNA: TGTGCCAGCCTAGGGGGTAGTGCTCAGCCCCAGCATTTT. Translated, it gives CASLGGSAQPQHF.

This chain uses TRBV7-2 with TRBJ2-3; maybe TRBD2 (6 bases). Trimming took 6 bases from V and 3 from J, leaving 16 bases between them. CDR1 and CDR2 (germline): SGHTA, FQGNSA. The CDR3 has 15 residues. The CDR3 loop is CASSYTSGGTDTQYF. The CDR3 DNA is TGTGCCAGCAGTTATACTAGTGGGGGGACAGATACGCAGTATTTT.

This clone was observed a few times. The gene calls are TRBV20-1 and TRBJ1-6, with no clear D. Looked up from germline, CDR1 is DFQATT and CDR2 is SNEGSKA (reference sequence). The CDR3 is 10 residues long. Trimming pared 3 bases from V and 11 bases from J, leaving 5 bases between. CDR3 region: CSASRPPLHF. DNA of the CDR3: TGCAGTGCTAGCAGGCCACCCCTCCACTTT.

The V and J genes are TRBV11-2 and TRBJ2-3; TRBD2 matches at 9 bases. The CDR3 totals 15 residues. From germline, CDR1 is SGHAT and CDR2 FQNNGV. Trimming took 3 bases from V and 3 from J; bases not matched to a gene: 4. CDR3 protein: CASSFRTSATDTQYF. The CDR3 DNA is TGTGCCAGCAGCTTCAGGACTAGCGCAACAGATACGCAGTATTTT.

There are a few counts of this clone. The V and J genes are TRBV19 and TRBJ2-2; D gene ambiguous. Germline V lookup: CDR1 LNHDA, CDR2 SQIVND (reference sequence). The CDR3 sequence is 13 residues long. V dropped 3 bases and J dropped 3 bases, with 5 bases sitting between them. The CDR3 loop is CASSIRHTGELFF. In nucleotides, the CDR3 is TGTGCCAGTAGTATTCGACACACCGGGGAGCTGTTTTTT.

This clone occurred once. At the DNA level, this CDR3 is encoded by other sequences in the same sample as well. V usage is TRBV29-1 and J usage is TRBJ1-2; 10 bases agree with TRBD1. The germline V gene encodes CDR1 SQVTM and CDR2 ANQGSEA. V shed 7 bases and J 8 bases; nucleotides not matched to a gene: 16. This CDR3 comprises 15 residues. In DNA, the CDR3 is TGCAGCGCTCTCATAAGGGACAGGGGAGACGGGGGCTACACCTTC. This sequence encodes CSALIRDRGDGGYTF.

The rearrangement links TRBV29-1 to TRBJ1-2, with a tentative D call TRBD1 (6 bases). The CDR3 sequence is 13 residues long. The V gene's germline CDR1 is SQVTM and CDR2 ANQGSEA. The V and J ends lost 6 bases and 4 bases respectively, with 15 bases between them. In DNA, the CDR3 is TGCAGCGTCGGACAGCCTGGCGGCTATGGCTACACCTTC. This encodes CSVGQPGGYGYTF.

The V and J genes are TRBV2 and TRBJ2-1, with 9 bases aligning to TRBD2. V lost 6 bases to trimming and J lost 7 bases; unmatched junction nucleotides: 10. Germline V CDR1 and CDR2: SNHLY, FYNNEI. The CDR3 extends over 15 amino acids. The CDR3 sequence: CASRIAGAFLNEQFF. CDR3 coding DNA: TGTGCCAGCAGAATAGCGGGAGCGTTTTTGAATGAGCAGTTCTTC. Full variable domain (missing parts from reference TRBV2 and TRBJ2-1): EPEVTQTPSHQVTQMGQEVILRCVPISNHLYFYWYRQILGQKVEFLVSFYNNEISEKSEIFDDQFSVERPDGSNFTLKIRSTKLEDSAMYFCASRIAGAFLNEQFFGPGTRLTVL.

The chain couples TRBV7-9 to TRBJ2-4; TRBD2 agrees at 8 bases. Germline values: CDR1 SEHNR, CDR2 FQNEAQ (reference sequence). The CDR3 sequence is 14 residues long. V dropped 3 bases and J dropped 6; count of bases not matched to a gene: 4. Here the CDR3 DNA reads TGTGCCAGCAGCTTTTCCGCGGGGGGAAACATTCAGTACTTC. Amino acids: CASSFSAGGNIQYF.

This clone was counted ten times or more. J is TRBJ1-5 and V is TRBV7-9, with 7 nucleotides matching TRBD1. With 1 base clipped from V and 6 bases from J, the junction kept 3 bases outside the gene matches. The CDR3 spans 14 residues. CDR1 and CDR2 from the germline V gene are SEHNR and FQNEAQ (reference sequence). Here the CDR3 DNA reads TGTGCCAGCAGCTTAGGAACAGGGGCTCAGCCCCAGCATTTT. It encodes CASSLGTGAQPQHF.

J is TRBJ2-7 and V is TRBV2; 13 nucleotides line up with TRBD2. The junction had 5 bases not matched to a gene; V was cut back by 6 bases and J by 6 bases. There are 14 residues in the CDR3. From germline, CDR1 is SNHLY and CDR2 FYNNEI. The CDR3 protein is CASSKTSGGSEQYF. The CDR3 nucleotides read TGTGCCAGCAGCAAGACTAGCGGGGGGAGCGAGCAGTACTTC.